These 30 T cell receptor beta chains came from one sample sequenced in a study of blood T cells in healthy people across ages. Through a sample-barcoded 5' primer and a J-beta primer mix, a second PCR was run for roughly 6 to 12 cycles. TCRdb redid the calling of the 5' RACE reads with MiXCR, one entry per CDR3 protein. The sample contains a few hundred thousand distinct CDR3 sequences, approximately 47% of which appear only once. Sequenced input: blood. The receptors originated from a man in his fifties or sixties in good health.

The rearrangement links TRBV10-3 to TRBJ2-5; D perhaps matches TRBD1 (6 bases). Germline V lookup: CDR1 ENHRY, CDR2 SYGVKD. The germline V and J ends were trimmed by 2 bases and 4 bases, with 11 bases remaining between them. This CDR3 has 14 residues. As DNA, the CDR3 is TGTGCCATCAGTGAGCGTGGGGGCAGAGAGACCCAGTACTTC. Translating gives CAISERGGRETQYF.

The chain carries TRBV29-1 and TRBJ2-7; tentative D call: TRBD2 (5 bases). This CDR3 contains 10 residues. Trimming stripped 7 bases from V and 12 bases from J, with 16 bases between. The germline gives CDR1 SQVTM, CDR2 ANQGSEA. The DNA for the CDR3 is TGCAGCGCCCGGGAAGAGACCCTGTACTTC. It translates to CSAREETLYF.

Only a few counts were recorded for this clonotype. V is TRBV27 and J is TRBJ2-3, with unresolved D. CDR1 and CDR2 from the germline V gene are MNHEY and SMNVEV (reference sequence). The CDR3 loop spans 11 amino acids. With 7 bases removed from V and 6 bases from J, the gap between germline ends came to 8 bases. CDR3 protein: CASKLWDTQYF. In nucleotides, the CDR3 is TGTGCCAGCAAACTATGGGATACGCAGTATTTT.

V usage is TRBV29-1 and J usage is TRBJ2-1, with TRBD1 as a possible D gene (7 bases). With 2 bases removed from V and 4 bases from J, the gap between germline ends came to 18 bases. This CDR3 spans 16 amino acids. CDR1 and CDR2 from the germline V gene are SQVTM and ANQGSEA. CDR3 sequence: CSVEIPSGGKYNEQFF. Here the CDR3 DNA reads TGCAGCGTTGAAATCCCCTCAGGGGGGAAATACAATGAGCAGTTCTTC.

This chain connects TRBV5-1 to TRBJ2-3; TRBD2 agrees at 8 bases. Germline V gene sequence: CDR1 SGHRS, CDR2 YFSETQ. This CDR3 has 16 amino acids. Trimming took 5 bases from V and 1 from J; bases not matched to a gene: 9. The CDR3 sequence is CASRRETSVRTDTQYF. CDR3 nucleotides: TGCGCCAGCAGGCGCGAGACTAGCGTTCGCACAGATACGCAGTATTTT.

J is TRBJ1-2 and V is TRBV28, with 10 positions matching TRBD1. The J segment lost 4 bases and the V segment lost 6 bases, leaving 8 bases of the junction unmatched. The length of the CDR3 is 15 residues. Germline CDR1 is MDHEN and CDR2 is SYDVKM. Written as DNA, the CDR3 is TGTGCCAGCAGCCTTGCCGGGACAGGGGCCTATGGCTACACCTTC. Translation gives CASSLAGTGAYGYTF.

This clonotype was recorded only once. V is TRBV19 and J is TRBJ2-3; TRBD2 aligns across 9 bases. Germline values: CDR1 LNHDA, CDR2 SQIVND (reference sequence). This CDR3 region has 18 residues. Unmatched junction bases numbered 22, after V lost 9 bases and J lost 6 bases. The DNA for the CDR3 is TGTGCCAGCGCCCCGGGACTAGCAAGGCGTCTGAGTGGGGATACGCAGTATTTT. Protein product: CASAPGLARRLSGDTQYF.

A few counts support this clonotype. This chain connects TRBV6-5 to TRBJ1-1; 9 nucleotides match TRBD1. V was clipped by 5 bases and J by 0 bases; unmatched bases: 4. The CDR3 consists of 15 residues. CDR1 is MNHEY, CDR2 SVGAGI, per germline. Here the CDR3 DNA reads TGTGCCAGCAGTGGGACAGGGCGCTTGAACACTGAAGCTTTCTTT. Translating it yields CASSGTGRLNTEAFF.

This clonotype was counted a few times. The chain combines TRBV12-3 or TRBV12-4 with TRBJ2-1; TRBD2 aligns across 13 bases. The CDR3 runs to 16 residues. V dropped 6 bases and J dropped 7; count of bases not matched to a gene: 9. CDR3 sequence: CASSATSGRIFNEQFF. The CDR3 nucleotides read TGTGCCAGCAGCGCGACTAGCGGGAGGATCTTTAATGAGCAGTTCTTC.

The chain employs TRBV5-1 and TRBJ2-3, with 8 nucleotides matching TRBD1. Per germline, CDR1 SGHRS and CDR2 YFSETQ. The ends lost 5 bases at V and 5 bases at J; junction bases unmatched: 4. The CDR3 covers 13 residues. Here the CDR3 reads CASRQGDGDTQYF. The DNA for the CDR3 is TGCGCCAGCAGACAGGGGGACGGAGATACGCAGTATTTT.

This chain joins TRBV9 and TRBJ2-5; 10 nucleotides align to TRBD2. The V and J ends lost 3 bases and 5 bases, in that order; junction bases with no gene match: 10. This CDR3 contains 16 residues. The germline CDR1 and CDR2 sequences are SGDLS and YYNGEE. The CDR3 nucleotides read TGTGCCAGCAGCGAGACGAGCGGGGGGGCGTGGGAGACCCAGTACTTC. Translation: CASSETSGGAWETQYF.

A few counts support this clonotype. The chain combines TRBV20-1 with TRBJ1-2; D ambiguous. The germline gives CDR1 DFQATT, CDR2 SNEGSKA (reference sequence). V lost 6 bases, J lost 4 bases, and 15 bases lay in between. CDR3 size: 13 residues. The CDR3 nucleotides read TGCAGTGCCACTGTTCTGGAGAGCTATGGCTACACCTTC. It codes for CSATVLESYGYTF.

Concerning this clonotype: The junction departs from the called germline gene at one end, perhaps through a read error. J is TRBJ2-3 and V is TRBV12-3 or TRBV12-4, with 7 positions matching TRBD2. The CDR3 runs 15 residues. CDR3 in DNA: TGTGCCAACAGTCCCGGCCTAGCGGGCACAGATACGCAGTATTTT. This gives the protein CANSPGLAGTDTQYF.

The V and J genes are TRBV6-2 or TRBV6-3 and TRBJ2-4, with 8 bases lining up with TRBD1. The J call may be faulty, since TRBJ2-7 better matches the DNA end. Per germline, CDR1 MNHEY and CDR2 SVGEGT. CDR3 size: 15 residues. This chain's CDR3 is CASSKSRDRRYEQYF. The CDR3 nucleotides are TGTGCCAGCAGTAAGTCCCGGGACAGGAGGTACGAGCAGTACTTC.

This clonotype was found many times. The chain couples TRBV20-1 to TRBJ1-2, with D perhaps matching TRBD1 (5 bases). Germline CDR1 is DFQATT and CDR2 is SNEGSKA (reference sequence). V was trimmed by 3 bases and J by 2 bases, leaving 13 bases between them. There are 14 residues in the CDR3. CDR3 in DNA: TGCAGTGCTAGCCCAGGGTCCGCAAACTATGGCTACACCTTC. Translated: CSASPGSANYGYTF.

This clonotype was counted a few times. This chain joins TRBV25-1 and TRBJ2-7; 9 bases are shared with TRBD1. CDR1 is MGHDK, CDR2 SYGVNS, per germline. CDR3 size: 14 residues. Losses at the gene ends were 4 bases for V and 8 bases for J; bases not matched to a gene: 9. This chain's CDR3 is CASSGPGQGTKQYF. The DNA of the CDR3 is TGTGCCAGCAGTGGCCCCGGACAGGGGACAAAGCAGTACTTC.

The chain carries TRBV29-1 and TRBJ1-1, with D tentatively TRBD1 (6 bases). The CDR3 contains 12 residues. Germline V gene lookup returns CDR1 SQVTM and CDR2 ANQGSEA. With 7 bases removed from V and 5 bases from J, the gap between germline ends came to 14 bases. The CDR3 here is CSATQGGTEAFF. DNA for the CDR3: TGCAGCGCCACCCAAGGGGGGACTGAAGCTTTCTTT.

CDR3 nucleotides: TGTGCCACCAAGCCGGGACTAGGGACAGATACGCAGTATTTT. Protein: CATKPGLGTDTQYF. The rearrangement uses TRBV12-3 or TRBV12-4 and TRBJ2-3; 8 bases match TRBD2. The CDR3 is 14 amino acids. After removal of 10 bases from V and 3 bases from J, the junction contained 9 bases not matched to a gene.

This chain joins TRBV4-3 and TRBJ2-1, with 16 nucleotides matching TRBD2. Germline values: CDR1 LGHNA, CDR2 YSLEER. This CDR3 has 16 residues. Unmatched junction bases numbered 4, after V lost 3 bases and J lost 8 bases. The CDR3 sequence is CASSQGLAGGLYEQFF. The CDR3 region has the DNA TGCGCCAGCAGCCAGGGACTAGCGGGAGGGCTATATGAGCAGTTCTTC.

A few counts support this clonotype. The chain is built from TRBV5-1 and TRBJ2-3; 7 bases fit TRBD1. The trim removed 4 bases at V and 4 bases at J, leaving 9 bases unmatched. The CDR3 spans 15 residues. The germline V gene has CDR1 SGHRS and CDR2 YFSETQ. The CDR3 protein is CASSPAEGAADTQYF. The CDR3 bases are TGCGCCAGCAGCCCGGCCGAGGGGGCCGCAGATACGCAGTATTTT.

The chain couples TRBV11-2 to TRBJ2-1; 9 positions match TRBD2. Germline V lookup: CDR1 SGHAT, CDR2 FQNNGV. This CDR3 contains 14 residues. V lost 1 base, J lost 7 bases, and 2 bases stayed unmatched. This CDR3 is CASSLGREGNEQFF. The CDR3 region has the DNA TGTGCCAGCAGCTTAGGGCGGGAGGGTAATGAGCAGTTCTTC.

The chain has TRBV9 and TRBJ2-7; D is ambiguous. Between the trimmed V and J ends, which lost 4 bases and 3 bases, there was a span of 14 bases. Germline V gives CDR1 SGDLS, CDR2 YYNGEE. This CDR3 spans 14 amino acids. CDR3: CASSFGVESYEQYF. The CDR3 DNA sequence: TGTGCCAGCAGCTTTGGGGTGGAAAGCTACGAGCAGTACTTC.

The chain carries TRBV7-2 and TRBJ2-1; TRBD2 matches at 9 bases. Trimming at V came to 5 bases and at J to 6 bases, leaving 11 bases not matched to a gene. Per germline, CDR1 SGHTA and CDR2 FQGNSA. The CDR3 extends over 16 amino acids. CDR3 sequence reads: CASSRGLAGGPNEQFF. The CDR3 DNA reads TGTGCCAGCAGCCGAGGGCTTGCGGGAGGGCCCAATGAGCAGTTCTTC.

This chain joins TRBV7-9 and TRBJ2-7; a possible D gene is TRBD2 (6 bases). This CDR3 has 16 amino acids. Germline V lookup: CDR1 SEHNR, CDR2 FQNEAQ (reference sequence). V was pared by 5 bases and J by 2 bases, with 19 bases between. In DNA form, the CDR3 reads TGTGCCAGCAGCCCCGACTGGGGCGGGAAAGCCTACGAGCAGTACTTC. It yields the protein CASSPDWGGKAYEQYF.

This clonotype was seen more than once but under ten times. This chain links TRBV7-2 with TRBJ2-1; TRBD2 aligns across 9 bases. After removal of 0 bases from V and 9 bases from J, the junction contained 3 bases not matched to a gene. The CDR3 runs 14 residues. Germline CDR1 and CDR2: SGHTA and FQGNSA. Here the CDR3 reads CASSLAGLAIEQFF. CDR3 DNA sequence: TGTGCCAGCAGCTTAGCGGGACTAGCAATTGAGCAGTTCTTC.

This chain uses TRBV5-1 with TRBJ2-3; TRBD2 agrees at 9 bases. After removal of 4 bases from V and 2 bases from J, the junction contained 14 bases not matched to a gene. This CDR3 has 18 residues. Looked up from germline, CDR1 is SGHRS and CDR2 is YFSETQ. In DNA form, the CDR3 reads TGCGCCAGCAGCCCCCGGAGCGGGAGGATCCTACTCACAGATACGCAGTATTTT. Its translation is CASSPRSGRILLTDTQYF.

This chain joins TRBV6-2 or TRBV6-3 and TRBJ2-4; no firm D call. The J call may be faulty, since TRBJ2-7 better matches the DNA end. This CDR3 contains 14 residues. From germline, CDR1 is MNHEY and CDR2 SVGEGT. The CDR3 region has the DNA TGTGCCAGCAGTTACTCGAACCTGAACTACGAGCAGTACTTC. It translates to CASSYSNLNYEQYF.

V and J are TRBV6-2 or TRBV6-3 and TRBJ2-1; D could derive from TRBD1 or TRBD2 (7 bases each). Germline CDR1 MNHEY, CDR2 SVGEGT. The germline V and J ends were trimmed by 6 bases and 1 base, with 19 bases remaining between them. This CDR3 contains 17 residues. The CDR3 nucleotides are TGTGCCAGCAGCCGGGGGGACAGTTTACGGTCCTACAATGAGCAGTTCTTC. It specifies CASSRGDSLRSYNEQFF.

J is TRBJ2-1 and V is TRBV6-2 or TRBV6-3, with 13 nucleotides matching TRBD2. CDR1 and CDR2 (germline): MNHEY, SVGEGT. The CDR3 is 15 amino acids. V lost 8 bases and J lost 7; bases outside the gene matches: 8. The CDR3 region has the DNA TGTGCCAGCGAAAGACTAGCGGGAGGATCAAATGAGCAGTTCTTC. Translating gives CASERLAGGSNEQFF.

The CDR3 nucleotides read TGTGCCAGCAGTTACCTAAGCGAACCAGATACGCAGTATTTT. Its translation is CASSYLSEPDTQYF. V gene TRBV6-5 combines with J gene TRBJ2-3; D unresolved. Germline-derived CDR1 and CDR2 are MNHEY and SVGAGI. There are 14 residues in the CDR3. V lost 2 bases to trimming and J lost 4 bases, with 10 bases between them.